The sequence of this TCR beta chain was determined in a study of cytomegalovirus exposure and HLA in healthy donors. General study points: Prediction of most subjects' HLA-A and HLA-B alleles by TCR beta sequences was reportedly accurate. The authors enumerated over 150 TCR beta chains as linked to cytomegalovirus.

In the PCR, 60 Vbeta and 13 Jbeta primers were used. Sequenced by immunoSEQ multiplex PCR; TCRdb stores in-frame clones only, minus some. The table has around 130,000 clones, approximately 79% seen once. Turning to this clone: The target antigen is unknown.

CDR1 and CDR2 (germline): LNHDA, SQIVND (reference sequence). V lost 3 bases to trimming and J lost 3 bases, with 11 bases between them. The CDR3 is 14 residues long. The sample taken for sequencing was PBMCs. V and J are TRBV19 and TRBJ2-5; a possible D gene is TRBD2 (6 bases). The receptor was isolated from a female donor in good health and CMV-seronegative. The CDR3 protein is CASSIGGGKETQYF. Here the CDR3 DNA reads TGTGCCAGTAGTATCGGTGGGGGGAAAGAGACCCAGTACTTC.